A selection of T cell receptor beta chains follows, all from one sample in a study of blood T cell repertoires in COVID-19. Libraries were prepared by immunoSEQ multiplex PCR; TCRdb keeps only in-frame clonotypes and omits some of them. The table has fewer than 35,000 clones, 82% seen once. Sample: peripheral blood. The receptors were sampled from an older man with active or convalescent COVID-19. The CDR3 runs from the conserved cysteine through the conserved F or W. D genes are given only for firm matches. Clone size is stated in some rows and not others, as once, few, many or a class when expanded.

TRBV5-1	TRBD1	.	TRBJ1-6	CASSLGTGYSPLHF	TGCGCCAGCAGCTTGGGGACAGGGTATTCACCCCTCCACTTT
TRBV9	TRBD2	.	TRBJ2-7	CASSVGGTTAYEQYF	TGTGCCAGCAGCGTAGGCGGGACTACAGCCTACGAGCAGTACTTC
TRBV27	TRBD1	few	TRBJ2-7	CASSWGQGASYEQYF	TGTGCCAGCAGTTGGGGACAGGGGGCGAGCTACGAGCAGTACTTC
TRBV2	.	.	TRBJ1-5	CASSVEGRRPQHF	TGTGCCAGCAGTGTTGAGGGAAGACGGCCCCAGCATTTT
TRBV18	.	.	TRBJ2-3	CASKPTGDTQYF	TGTGCCAGCAAACCAACGGGGGATACGCAGTATTTT
TRBV10-2	TRBD2	.	TRBJ2-2	CASSEPQLAGGQDTGELFF	TGCGCCAGCAGTGAGCCCCAACTAGCGGGGGGGCAAGACACCGGGGAGCTGTTTTTT
TRBV10-3	TRBD2	.	TRBJ2-7	CATLPGGGYDEQYF	TGTGCCACCCTACCCGGGGGGGGGTACGACGAGCAGTACTTC
TRBV5-1	.	.	TRBJ1-1	CASSFSTRNTEAFF	TGCGCCAGCAGCTTCAGTACCCGAAACACTGAAGCTTTCTTT
TRBV5-8	.	.	TRBJ1-4	CASSRRVTTNEKLFF	TGTGCCAGCAGTCGGCGGGTAACAACTAATGAAAAACTGTTTTTT
TRBV11-2	.	.	TRBJ2-2	CASSDTRSNTGELFF	TGTGCCAGCAGCGATACTAGGTCGAACACCGGGGAGCTGTTTTTT
TRBV19	.	once	TRBJ1-2	CASIAAGEERLGYTF	TGTGCCAGTATTGCGGCGGGGGAGGAGCGATTAGGCTACACCTTC
TRBV18	TRBD1	.	TRBJ1-1	CASQTQGVNTEAFF	TGTGCCAGCCAGACCCAGGGGGTGAACACTGAAGCTTTCTTT
TRBV5-4	TRBD1	.	TRBJ1-1	CASSPAGQGGTEAFF	TGTGCCAGCAGCCCCGCCGGACAGGGCGGAACTGAAGCTTTCTTT
TRBV19	TRBD1	.	TRBJ1-2	CASTDPGQDYGYTF	TGTGCCAGTACTGACCCGGGACAGGACTATGGCTACACCTTC
TRBV19	TRBD1	.	TRBJ1-3	CASSVQGVSGNTIYF	TGTGCCAGTAGTGTACAGGGGGTATCTGGAAACACCATATATTTT
TRBV18	TRBD1	.	TRBJ1-1	CASSRGTGSTEAFF	TGTGCCAGCTCACGAGGGACAGGCAGCACTGAAGCTTTCTTT
TRBV2	TRBD2	.	TRBJ2-7	CASKGTSGNYEQYF	TGTGCCAGCAAGGGGACTAGCGGGAACTACGAGCAGTACTTC
TRBV28	.	once	TRBJ2-2	CASLGGMTGELFF	TGTGCCAGCCTTGGGGGCATGACCGGGGAGCTGTTTTTT
TRBV28	.	.	TRBJ1-1	CASSRGRGTEAFF	TGTGCCAGCTCCAGGGGACGGGGCACTGAAGCTTTCTTT
TRBV7-6	TRBD2	.	TRBJ2-5	CASSLDPTSGFQETQYF	TGTGCCAGCAGCTTAGACCCGACTAGCGGGTTCCAAGAGACCCAGTACTTC
TRBV2	TRBD1	.	TRBJ1-5	CASSRRVTGDQPQHF	TGTGCCAGCAGTCGGCGGGTGACAGGGGATCAGCCCCAGCATTTT
TRBV5-4	.	.	TRBJ1-4	CASSLQLGSGDEKLFF	TGTGCCAGCAGCTTGCAGCTTGGGAGTGGGGATGAAAAACTGTTTTTT
TRBV5-1	.	.	TRBJ2-3	CASSLAARISTDTQYF	TGCGCCAGCAGCTTGGCCGCCAGAATCAGCACAGATACGCAGTATTTT
TRBV6-2/TRBV6-3	.	.	TRBJ2-3	CASSYSRGITDTQYF	TGTGCCAGCAGTTACTCGAGGGGGATCACAGATACGCAGTATTTT
TRBV11-3	.	.	TRBJ2-1	CASSLAGRGETNEQFF	TGTGCCAGCAGCTTAGCGGGTCGCGGGGAAACGAATGAGCAGTTCTTC
TRBV7-2	TRBD1	.	TRBJ2-3	CASSQQGVSTDTQYF	TGTGCCAGCAGCCAACAGGGGGTTAGCACAGATACGCAGTATTTT
TRBV7-2	.	.	TRBJ2-3	CASSLGVDTQYF	TGTGCCAGCAGCTTAGGAGTGGATACGCAGTATTTT
TRBV18	.	.	TRBJ1-1	CASSPAVSNTEAFF	TGTGCCAGCTCTCCGGCGGTCTCGAACACTGAAGCTTTCTTT
TRBV6-1	.	.	TRBJ1-6	CASSEGGKNSPLHF	TGTGCCAGCAGTGAAGGAGGGAAGAACTCACCCCTCCACTTT
TRBV11-2	TRBD2	.	TRBJ2-5	CASSSPIPSGGGWETQYF	TGTGCCAGCAGCTCGCCAATTCCGAGCGGGGGGGGCTGGGAGACCCAGTACTTC
TRBV3-1/TRBV3-2	.	.	TRBJ1-1	CASSQGQTNTEAFF	TGTGCCAGCAGCCAAGGACAGACGAACACTGAAGCTTTCTTT
TRBV6-4	TRBD2	once	TRBJ2-1	CASTWTSEAQVQFF	TGTGCCAGCACTTGGACTAGCGAGGCGCAGGTGCAGTTCTTC
TRBV5-1	TRBD1	.	TRBJ2-1	CASSSRGWSGGPFKDNEQFF	TGCGCCAGCAGTTCGAGAGGGTGGTCAGGGGGACCCTTTAAAGACAATGAGCAGTTCTTC
TRBV5-1	TRBD1	once	TRBJ2-5	CASSLGGGGVETQYF	TGCGCCAGCAGCTTGGGAGGGGGCGGAGTAGAGACCCAGTACTTC
TRBV5-1	.	.	TRBJ1-1	CASSKATGTRNTEAFF	TGCGCCAGCAGCAAGGCGACCGGGACTCGAAACACTGAAGCTTTCTTT
TRBV7-9	TRBD1	.	TRBJ2-7	CASRAGQGRDEQYF	TGTGCCAGCAGGGCGGGACAGGGGCGCGACGAGCAGTACTTC
TRBV24-1	.	.	TRBJ2-5	CATSGSGETQYF	TGTGCCACCAGTGGGAGTGGGGAGACCCAGTACTTC
TRBV6-4	.	.	TRBJ1-3	CASPVSNTIYF	TGTGCCAGCCCAGTGTCAAACACCATATATTTT
TRBV10-3	TRBD2	.	TRBJ2-2	CAISGAGANTGELFF	TGTGCCATCAGCGGAGCGGGAGCGAACACCGGGGAGCTGTTTTTT